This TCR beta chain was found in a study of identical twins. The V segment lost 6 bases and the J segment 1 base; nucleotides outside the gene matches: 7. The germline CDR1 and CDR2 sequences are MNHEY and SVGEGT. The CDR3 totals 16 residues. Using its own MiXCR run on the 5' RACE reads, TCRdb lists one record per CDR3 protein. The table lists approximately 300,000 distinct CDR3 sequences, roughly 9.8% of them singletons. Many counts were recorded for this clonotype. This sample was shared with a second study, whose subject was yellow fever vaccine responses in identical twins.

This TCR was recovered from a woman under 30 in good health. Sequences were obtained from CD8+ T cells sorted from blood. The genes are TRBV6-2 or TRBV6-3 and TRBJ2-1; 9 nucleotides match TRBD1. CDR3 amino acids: CASRTPGTGSYNEQFF. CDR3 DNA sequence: TGTGCCAGCAGGACCCCCGGGACAGGGTCCTACAATGAGCAGTTCTTC.